This T cell receptor (beta chain) stems from a study of immune heterogeneity within non-small cell lung tumors. Study-wide points: There were identical dominant CDR3 beta clonotypes recurring across tumor sites within a patient, together with site-unique high-frequency clones. Clonality of local T cells correlated moderately but significantly with local tumor mutational burden (R 0.3 to 0.4). Individual patients mostly differed in their high-frequency T-cell receptor beta clonotypes.

With 32 V and 13 J primers, multiplex PCR amplified the TCR beta CDR3. In TCRdb, the multiplex PCR reads were re-called with MiXCR into one record per CDR3 protein. The sample carries under 14,000 distinct CDR3 sequences, approximately 18% recorded once. Bulk tumor genomic DNA (around 660 ng per sample) served as template. Far-apart biopsies, several per primary tumor, were taken during surgery. Curative surgery was performed on patients who had untreated, newly diagnosed non-small cell lung cancer. Newly diagnosed non-small cell lung cancer patients undergoing curative-intent surgery served as donors. For this clonotype: Its antigen is unknown.

Specimen: lung tumor tissue. This sequence originates from a man between 60 and 75 years old with non-small cell lung cancer.

In DNA, the CDR3 is TGTGCCAGTGGAACTGTGCAGTTCTTC. Residues: CASGTVQFF. The V gene is TRBV19, the J gene TRBJ2-1, with no clear D. This CDR3 has 9 amino acids. The ends were cut back, 8 bases at V and 12 bases at J, with 8 bases in the middle. Germline V gene data show CDR1 as LNHDA and CDR2 as SQIVND (reference sequence).